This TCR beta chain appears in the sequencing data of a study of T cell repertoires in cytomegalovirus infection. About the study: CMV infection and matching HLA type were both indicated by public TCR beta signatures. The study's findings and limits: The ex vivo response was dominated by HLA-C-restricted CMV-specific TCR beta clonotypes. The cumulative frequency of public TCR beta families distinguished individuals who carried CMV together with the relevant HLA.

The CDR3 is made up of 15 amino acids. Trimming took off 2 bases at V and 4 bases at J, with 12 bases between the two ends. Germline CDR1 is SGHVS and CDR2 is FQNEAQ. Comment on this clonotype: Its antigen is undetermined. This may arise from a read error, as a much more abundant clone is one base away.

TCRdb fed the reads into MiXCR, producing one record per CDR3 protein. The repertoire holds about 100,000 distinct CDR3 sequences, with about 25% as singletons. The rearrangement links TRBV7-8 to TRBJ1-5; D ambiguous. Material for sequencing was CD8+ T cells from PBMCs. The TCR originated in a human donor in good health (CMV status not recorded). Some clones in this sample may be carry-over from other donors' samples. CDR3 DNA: TGTGCCAGCAGCTTATGGCGGGGATTGAATCAGCCCCAGCATTTT. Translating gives CASSLWRGLNQPQHF. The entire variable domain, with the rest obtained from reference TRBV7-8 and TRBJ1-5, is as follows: GAGVSQSPRYKVAKRGQDVALRCDPISGHVSLFWYQQALGQGPEFLTYFQNEAQLDKSGLPSDRFFAERPEGSVSTLKIQRTQQEDSAVYLCASSLWRGLNQPQHFGDGTRLSIL.